One sample yielded the 13 T cell receptor beta chains listed below, sequenced in a study of T cells in Graves' hyperthyroidism and ophthalmopathy. Amplification of TCR beta CDR3 regions was performed using RNA transcripts as template. An initial round of RT-PCR targeting the TCR CDR3 relied on the HTBI primer set. TCRdb re-analysed the multiplex PCR reads in MiXCR, keeping a single row per CDR3 protein. The data hold under 350,000 distinct CDR3 sequences, with under 25% observed a single time. Sequencing used blood. These receptors were collected from a woman aged 50 to 60 with Graves' hyperthyroidism.

This clonotype was observed many times. The chain is built from TRBV29-1 and TRBJ2-2; D possibly corresponds to TRBD2 (6 bases). The V gene's germline CDR1 is SQVTM and CDR2 ANQGSEA. The CDR3 is made up of 15 amino acids. The V and J ends lost 4 bases and 5 bases respectively, with 17 bases between them. The CDR3 sequence: CSVALGGAGTGELFF. The DNA for the CDR3 is TGCAGCGTTGCCTTAGGAGGGGCGGGTACCGGGGAGCTGTTTTTT.

This clonotype was counted only a few times. The rearrangement joins TRBV20-1 to TRBJ2-2; 9 bases are shared with TRBD1. The length of the CDR3 is 15 residues. Germline V gene sequence: CDR1 DFQATT, CDR2 SNEGSKA (reference sequence). V shed 5 bases, J shed 4 bases, and the junction held 8 bases outside the gene matches. CDR3 sequence: CSAVPGQGFTGELFF. The CDR3 DNA follows: TGCAGTGCTGTACCGGGACAGGGCTTCACCGGGGAGCTGTTTTTT.

This clonotype was seen at least ten times. The CDR3 region is CASRTGTENNEQFF. The CDR3 coding sequence is TGTGCCAGCAGGACCGGGACAGAAAACAATGAGCAGTTCTTC. The gene calls are TRBV2 and TRBJ2-1, with TRBD1 matching over 7 bases. The CDR3 runs 14 residues. Trimming cost V 6 bases and J 5 bases; bases outside gene matches: 7. CDR1 SNHLY and CDR2 FYNNEI come from the germline V gene.

The chain links TRBV20-1 to TRBJ2-2; D is ambiguous. V dropped 0 bases and J dropped 0 bases, with 14 bases sitting between them. This CDR3 has 17 residues. Per germline, CDR1 DFQATT and CDR2 SNEGSKA (reference sequence). CDR3 in amino acids: CSARDRAGRANTGELFF. The CDR3 DNA sequence: TGCAGTGCTAGAGATCGGGCTGGCAGAGCGAACACCGGGGAGCTGTTTTTT.

V and J are TRBV7-3 and TRBJ2-1, with no clear D. V shed 5 bases and J shed 6 bases, with 14 bases lying between them. CDR1 and CDR2 from the germline V gene are SGHTA and FQGTGA. CDR3 length: 14 amino acids. In DNA form, the CDR3 reads TGTGCCAGCAGCCTTAGTGGTTTCGGCAATGAGCAGTTCTTC. It translates to CASSLSGFGNEQFF.

Many counts were recorded for this clonotype. The J gene is TRBJ2-1, the V gene TRBV28, with TRBD2 identical over 11 bases. V lost 5 bases and J lost 9; bases outside the gene matches: 9. Germline loops: CDR1 MDHEN, CDR2 SYDVKM. The CDR3 extends over 15 amino acids. The CDR3 bases are TGTGCCAGCAGTACCACTAGCGGGAGAAGGAGTGAGCAGTTCTTC. Amino acid sequence: CASSTTSGRRSEQFF.

This clonotype was counted at least ten times. The CDR3, as DNA: TGTGCCAGCAGTGTGCCCATCAAGACAGGGGGCAACACTGAAGCTTTCTTT. This translates into CASSVPIKTGGNTEAFF. The J gene is TRBJ1-1, the V gene TRBV6-4; 10 bases match TRBD1. The germline CDR1 and CDR2 sequences are MRHNA and SNTAGT. The CDR3 contains 17 residues. V lost 4 bases to trimming and J lost 2 bases; unmatched junction nucleotides: 10.

There are many counts of this clonotype. The gene calls are TRBV18 and TRBJ2-1; perhaps TRBD2 as D (6 bases). The germline V gene has CDR1 KGHSH and CDR2 LQKENI. The CDR3 covers 14 residues. V was trimmed by 8 bases and J by 4 bases, leaving 15 bases between them. In nucleotides, the CDR3 is TGTGCCAGCACAGCGGGCAGTCTGTACAATGAGCAGTTCTTC. Residues: CASTAGSLYNEQFF.

This chain uses TRBV15 with TRBJ2-7; 8 positions agree with TRBD2. The CDR3 is 16 amino acids. Germline assignment: CDR1 LNHNV and CDR2 YYDKDF (reference sequence). The V segment lost 0 bases and the J segment 6 bases; nucleotides outside the gene matches: 10. The chain's CDR3 is CATSRDFAGGGSEQYF. As DNA, the CDR3 is TGTGCCACCAGCAGAGATTTTGCGGGGGGCGGCTCCGAGCAGTACTTC.

DNA for the CDR3: TGTGCCAGCAGCTCAGCAAATGCGGGGGGGGGCCTCAATGAGCAGTTCTTC. Its translation: CASSSANAGGGLNEQFF. This chain links TRBV7-9 with TRBJ2-1; 9 nucleotides line up with TRBD2. Germline CDR1 and CDR2: SEHNR and FQNEAQ (reference sequence). The CDR3 runs 17 residues. The J segment lost 6 bases and the V segment lost 4 bases, leaving 13 bases of the junction unmatched.

Many counts were recorded for this clonotype. The CDR3 DNA is TGTGCCAGCAGAGACAGGGGTTATCAGCCCCAGCATTTT. Residues: CASRDRGYQPQHF. The rearrangement links TRBV6-1 to TRBJ1-5; 8 nucleotides agree with TRBD1. Per the germline V gene, CDR1 is MNHNS and CDR2 is SASEGT. With 6 bases clipped from V and 5 bases from J, the junction kept 3 bases outside the gene matches. There are 13 residues in the CDR3.

With respect to this clonotype: The junction does not match germline at one end; this may be a read error. The chain joins TRBV2 to TRBJ2-1, with TRBD1 matching over 8 bases. The V gene's germline CDR1 is SNHLY and CDR2 FYNNEI. There are 13 residues in the CDR3. The CDR3 sequence: CASGDRGIGEQFF. The DNA for the CDR3 is TGTGCCAGCGGTGACAGGGGAATTGGTGAGCAGTTCTTC.

This clonotype appeared many times. The chain couples TRBV11-2 to TRBJ2-7; tentatively, D is TRBD1 (5 bases). CDR3 size: 13 residues. Per the germline V gene, CDR1 is SGHAT and CDR2 is FQNNGV. Deletions cut 5 bases from V and 2 bases from J, with 10 bases between. This CDR3 is CASSLGQTYEQYF. The CDR3 DNA is TGTGCCAGCAGCCTGGGGCAGACCTACGAGCAGTACTTC.